Each of the 29 T cell receptor beta chains below was sequenced from the same sample in a study of identical twins. Each CDR3 protein gets one entry after TCRdb re-called the 5' RACE reads with MiXCR. Altogether 650,000 to 800,000 distinct CDR3 sequences are present, 8.5% to 9.5% being singletons, with the ten largest covering about 0.98%. The same data also went into a second study, on yellow fever vaccine responses in identical twins.

Sequencing was performed on PBMCs. These receptors were collected from a woman under 30 in good health.

CDR3 sequence: CASSLGGVESEQYF. CDR3 in DNA: TGTGCCAGCAGTTTGGGGGGTGTCGAAAGTGAGCAGTACTTC. The J gene is TRBJ2-7, the V gene TRBV28, with a weak D call TRBD2 (6 bases). Between the trimmed V and J ends, which lost 3 bases and 7 bases, there was a span of 16 bases. Germline V gene sequence: CDR1 MDHEN, CDR2 SYDVKM. The CDR3 contains 14 residues.

This chain connects TRBV28 to TRBJ2-1; D is perhaps TRBD2 (5 bases). Germline CDR1 MDHEN, CDR2 SYDVKM. V was cut by 4 bases and J by 3 bases, with 19 bases left in between. This CDR3 has 17 residues. The CDR3 bases are TGTGCCAGCAGTTCCCCCCCGGGGTCAGATATCTACAATGAGCAGTTCTTC. Protein: CASSSPPGSDIYNEQFF.

V and J are TRBV29-1 and TRBJ1-4; tentative D call: TRBD1 (5 bases). Trimming shortened V by 6 bases and J by 3 bases, and 8 bases separated the two germline ends. From germline, CDR1 is SQVTM and CDR2 ANQGSEA. There are 12 residues in the CDR3. The CDR3 loop reads CSVTGANEKLFF. For the CDR3, the DNA is TGCAGCGTCACAGGAGCTAATGAAAAACTGTTTTTT.

The rearrangement joins TRBV12-3 or TRBV12-4 to TRBJ1-5; no firm D call. The CDR3 has 12 residues. Trimming removed 7 bases at V and 3 bases at J, with 7 bases between. Here the CDR3 reads CASNRINQPQHF. In nucleotides, the CDR3 is TGTGCCAGCAACCGCATCAATCAGCCCCAGCATTTT.

The chain has TRBV5-4 and TRBJ2-5; no clear D. Germline V gene sequence: CDR1 SGHNT, CDR2 YYREEE (reference sequence). The CDR3 contains 16 residues. Trimming pared 4 bases from V and 3 bases from J, leaving 19 bases between. The CDR3 nucleotides are TGTGCCAGCAGCCGGCAAGGGCGAAGCTCCAAAGAGACCCAGTACTTC. Its protein is CASSRQGRSSKETQYF. The entire variable domain, with the rest obtained from reference TRBV5-4 and TRBJ2-5, is as follows: ETGVTQSPTHLIKTRGQQVTLRCSSQSGHNTVSWYQQALGQGPQFIFQYYREEENGRGNFPPRFSGLQFPNYSSELNVNALELDDSALYLCASSRQGRSSKETQYFGPGTRLLVL.

This clonotype was picked up many times. This chain connects TRBV6-1 to TRBJ1-1; a possible D gene is TRBD1 (5 bases). Germline V lookup: CDR1 MNHNS, CDR2 SASEGT. The CDR3 covers 14 residues. V was pared by 6 bases and J by 1 base, with 12 bases between. The CDR3 protein is CASRPQETNTEAFF. For the CDR3, the DNA is TGTGCCAGCAGACCACAGGAGACGAACACTGAAGCTTTCTTT.

This clonotype was detected many times. V usage is TRBV12-3 or TRBV12-4 and J usage is TRBJ2-6; TRBD1 is a possible D gene (6 bases). This CDR3 contains 15 residues. The ends were cut back, 5 bases at V and 1 base at J, with 9 bases in the middle. Written as DNA, the CDR3 is TGTGCCAGCAGTCATACAGGGTCTGGGGCCAACGTCCTGACTTTC. It specifies CASSHTGSGANVLTF.

The chain uses TRBV21-1 and TRBJ1-4; the D segment call TRBD1 is taken from the table without a DNA check. TRBV21-1 is a known pseudogene. The length of the CDR3 is 17 residues. This chain's CDR3 is CASRKEPQGAGEQKLFF. CDR3 nucleotides: TGTGCCAGCAGAAAAGAGCCCCAGGGGGCGGGGGAGCAAAAACTGTTTTTT.

This clonotype has at least ten counts. The rearrangement links TRBV5-1 to TRBJ2-1, with D perhaps matching TRBD2 (6 bases). Germline lookup yields CDR1 SGHRS and CDR2 YFSETQ. This CDR3 spans 13 amino acids. The V and J ends lost 0 bases and 10 bases respectively, with 11 bases between them. CDR3 DNA: TGCGCCAGCAGCTTGGAAGGAGGGAGGGAGCAGTTCTTC. This encodes CASSLEGGREQFF.

In this sample, this clonotype turned up many times. CDR3 sequence (DNA): TGTGCCATCAGTGACGGACAGCAAGAGCAGTACTTC. Its translation: CAISDGQQEQYF. The V and J genes are TRBV10-3 and TRBJ2-7, with D possibly matching TRBD1 (6 bases). CDR1 is ENHRY and CDR2 is SYGVKD in the germline V gene. The CDR3 extends over 12 amino acids. V was clipped by 3 bases and J by 7 bases, with 10 bases between them.

This clonotype was detected ten times or more. DNA of the CDR3: TGTGCCAGCAGTGAATCACTAGGTCCTACGGTGGAGCAGTACTTC. Residues: CASSESLGPTVEQYF. The V gene is TRBV25-1, the J gene TRBJ2-7; TRBD2 is a possible D gene (5 bases). V dropped 1 base and J dropped 7 bases, with 17 bases sitting between them. Germline CDR1 reads MGHDK; CDR2 reads SYGVNS. The CDR3 has 15 residues.

This clonotype came up many times. The V call is TRBV20-1, the J call TRBJ2-2, with D tentatively TRBD1 (6 bases). The CDR3 consists of 12 residues. Germline CDR1 reads DFQATT; CDR2 reads SNEGSKA (reference sequence). Trimming took off 6 bases at V and 5 bases at J, with 10 bases between the two ends. In DNA form, the CDR3 reads TGCAGTGCAACAGGGATAACCGGGGAGCTGTTTTTT. This gives the protein CSATGITGELFF.

CDR3 in amino acids: CASSHGGGSGDTQYF. CDR3 DNA sequence: TGTGCCAGCAGCCACGGCGGGGGCTCTGGAGATACGCAGTATTTT. The chain recombines TRBV7-6 with TRBJ2-3, with D possibly matching TRBD2 (7 bases). The CDR3 consists of 15 residues. The V gene lost 5 bases and the J gene lost 5 bases, with 17 bases spanning the gap. Germline CDR1 and CDR2: SGHVS and FNYEAQ.

This chain connects TRBV28 to TRBJ2-7; 11 bases line up with TRBD1. V shed 4 bases and J 2 bases; nucleotides not matched to a gene: 7. Per the germline V gene, CDR1 is MDHEN and CDR2 is SYDVKM. The CDR3 runs to 16 residues. The CDR3 DNA sequence: TGTGCCAGCAGTTCGGACAGGGGGCGCGGAGCCTACGAGCAGTACTTC. Amino acids: CASSSDRGRGAYEQYF.

This clonotype was seen many times. The V call is TRBV27, the J call TRBJ2-7; 10 nucleotides line up with TRBD1. The trim removed 10 bases at V and 6 bases at J, leaving 9 bases unmatched. CDR1 is MNHEY and CDR2 is SMNVEV in the germline V gene (reference sequence). The CDR3 is 13 amino acids. CDR3: CATWGTGVFEQYF. CDR3 bases: TGTGCCACTTGGGGGACAGGGGTTTTCGAGCAGTACTTC.

Ten or more counts support this clonotype. V gene TRBV5-4 combines with J gene TRBJ2-3; 10 nucleotides line up with TRBD2. CDR3 length equals 19 residues. J lost 0 bases, V lost 1 base, and 11 bases had no gene match. Germline V CDR1 and CDR2: SGHNT, YYREEE (reference sequence). This CDR3 is CASSLKASGGTASTDTQYF. The CDR3 bases are TGTGCCAGCAGCTTGAAGGCTAGCGGGGGTACCGCTAGCACAGATACGCAGTATTTT.

In this sample, this clonotype turned up many times. The chain carries TRBV4-1 and TRBJ2-2, with D possibly TRBD1 on 5 matching bases. The CDR3 sequence is 17 residues long. From germline, CDR1 is MGHRA and CDR2 YSYEKL. V gave up 1 base and J gave up 0 bases, with 12 bases separating them. CDR3 protein: CASSQVGQRPNTGELFF. Here the CDR3 DNA reads TGCGCCAGCAGCCAAGTGGGGCAGCGCCCGAACACCGGGGAGCTGTTTTTT.

In its sample, this clonotype was seen many times. The chain combines TRBV7-2 with TRBJ2-3; a weak D match, TRBD1 (6 bases). The germline V and J ends were trimmed by 1 base and 1 base, with 12 bases remaining between them. The CDR3 runs to 16 residues. Germline V gene sequence: CDR1 SGHTA, CDR2 FQGNSA. The CDR3 DNA reads as TGTGCCAGCAGCTTAGAGGGGGACCTAGGCACAGATACGCAGTATTTT. This encodes CASSLEGDLGTDTQYF.

This clonotype occurred a few times. V and J are TRBV27 and TRBJ2-1; 7 bases match TRBD1. In germline, CDR1 is MNHEY, CDR2 SMNVEV (reference sequence). The CDR3 is 17 residues long. J gave up 6 bases and V 5 bases, and 16 bases lay outside the gene matches. The CDR3 loop is CASSQTLAGGLGNEQFF. The CDR3, as DNA: TGTGCCAGCAGTCAAACTCTAGCAGGGGGATTGGGCAATGAGCAGTTCTTC.

This clonotype was counted only a few times. The V call is TRBV28, the J call TRBJ2-1; no reliable D call. Germline V gene lookup returns CDR1 MDHEN and CDR2 SYDVKM. Trimming left V 3 bases short and J 8 bases short, with 8 bases between. The CDR3 has 12 amino acids. CDR3 amino acids: CASSFDRDEQFF. Written as DNA, the CDR3 is TGTGCCAGCAGTTTCGATAGGGATGAGCAGTTCTTC.

CDR3 nucleotides: TGTGCCATCAGTGTGGACAGATTTTACAATGAGCAGTTCTTC. Its protein product is CAISVDRFYNEQFF. The genes are TRBV10-3 and TRBJ2-1; a weak D match, TRBD1 (6 bases). Deletions cut 4 bases from V and 4 bases from J, with 11 bases between. The CDR3 runs to 14 residues. Germline-derived CDR1 and CDR2 are ENHRY and SYGVKD.

This clonotype was detected many times. This chain links TRBV29-1 with TRBJ2-2, with D possibly being TRBD2 (5 bases). The CDR3 contains 11 residues. V dropped 7 bases and J dropped 5 bases, with 8 bases sitting between them. Germline assignment: CDR1 SQVTM and CDR2 ANQGSEA. CDR3 amino acids: CSATITGELFF. In DNA, the CDR3 is TGCAGCGCGACTATAACCGGGGAGCTGTTTTTT.

This clonotype has ten or more counts. CDR3 sequence reads: CASRPVGDNQPQHF. In DNA, the CDR3 is TGTGCCAGCAGACCCGTCGGGGACAATCAGCCCCAGCATTTT. J is TRBJ1-5 and V is TRBV12-3 or TRBV12-4; unclear D gene. The CDR3 covers 14 residues. The ends were cut back, 6 bases at V and 3 bases at J, with 12 bases in the middle.

The genes are TRBV20-1 and TRBJ2-2; weak D call: TRBD2 (6 bases). V was shortened by 6 bases and J by 1 base, with 18 bases between the two germline ends. There are 16 residues in the CDR3. CDR1 DFQATT and CDR2 SNEGSKA come from the germline V gene (reference sequence). CDR3 nucleotides: TGCAGTGCCAGAAGTCCCGCGGGGCAGAACACCGGGGAGCTGTTTTTT. This sequence encodes CSARSPAGQNTGELFF.

In this sample, this clonotype turned up a few times. The chain is built from TRBV29-1 and TRBJ2-3; the D is unclear. The CDR3 loop spans 11 amino acids. The V end lost 3 bases, the J end lost 2 bases, and 3 bases lay between the germline ends. Germline lookup yields CDR1 SQVTM and CDR2 ANQGSEA. CDR3 bases: TGCAGCGTTGACTCCACAGATACGCAGTATTTT. It is translated as CSVDSTDTQYF.

This clonotype appeared many times. The chain joins TRBV4-2 to TRBJ2-2; a possible D gene is TRBD1 (5 bases). V dropped 3 bases and J dropped 4 bases, with 21 bases sitting between them. CDR1 is LGHNA, CDR2 YNFKEQ, per germline. The CDR3 runs to 18 residues. The CDR3 sequence is CASSHAAKTEEITGELFF. The CDR3, as DNA: TGTGCCAGCAGCCACGCTGCTAAGACAGAGGAAATCACCGGGGAGCTGTTTTTT.

In this sample, this clonotype turned up a few times. V usage is TRBV7-2 and J usage is TRBJ1-5; the match to TRBD1 covers 7 bases. The CDR3 has 15 residues. In germline, CDR1 is SGHTA, CDR2 FQGNSA. Losses at the gene ends were 5 bases for V and 7 bases for J; bases not matched to a gene: 11. The CDR3 DNA follows: TGTGCCAGCAGCCTAAGACAGGGAGCAGGACAGCCCCAGCATTTT. Its translation is CASSLRQGAGQPQHF.

This rearrangement joins TRBV11-1 to TRBJ2-1; D is ambiguous. V lost 3 bases to trimming and J lost 4 bases, with 7 bases between them. CDR3 length: 13 residues. From germline, CDR1 is SGHAT and CDR2 FQDESV (reference sequence). The CDR3, as DNA: TGTGCCAGCAGCTTGTGGCCTTACAATGAGCAGTTCTTC. Translation gives CASSLWPYNEQFF.

The chain is built from TRBV6-5 and TRBJ2-2; unclear D gene. The V and J ends lost 6 bases and 8 bases respectively, with 19 bases between them. The CDR3 has 15 residues. Germline-derived CDR1 and CDR2 are MNHEY and SVGAGI. The CDR3 nucleotides are TGTGCCAGCAGCTACAACCTGGTCGTGGTAGGGGAGCTGTTTTTT. It is translated as CASSYNLVVVGELFF.